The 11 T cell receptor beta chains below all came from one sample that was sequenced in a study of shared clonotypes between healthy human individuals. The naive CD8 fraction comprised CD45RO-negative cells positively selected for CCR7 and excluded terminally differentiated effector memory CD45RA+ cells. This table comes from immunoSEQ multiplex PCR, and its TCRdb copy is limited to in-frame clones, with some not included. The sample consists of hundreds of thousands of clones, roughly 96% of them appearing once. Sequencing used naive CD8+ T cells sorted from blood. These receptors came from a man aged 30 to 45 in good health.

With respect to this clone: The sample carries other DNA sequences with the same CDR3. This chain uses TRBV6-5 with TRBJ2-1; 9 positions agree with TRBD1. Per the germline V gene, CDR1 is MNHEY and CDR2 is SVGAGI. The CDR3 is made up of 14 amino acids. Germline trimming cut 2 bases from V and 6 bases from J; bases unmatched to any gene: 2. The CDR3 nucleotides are TGTGCCAGCAGTTACGGGACAGGGTCCAATGAGCAGTTCTTC. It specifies CASSYGTGSNEQFF.

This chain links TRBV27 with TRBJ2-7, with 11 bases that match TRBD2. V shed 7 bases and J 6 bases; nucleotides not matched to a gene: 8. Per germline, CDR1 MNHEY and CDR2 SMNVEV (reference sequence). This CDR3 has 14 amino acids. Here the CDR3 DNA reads TGTGCCAGCAAAGTAGGGACTAGCGGTGCCGAGCAGTACTTC. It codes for CASKVGTSGAEQYF.

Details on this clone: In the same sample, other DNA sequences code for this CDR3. This chain's CDR3 is CSVEGTGTYEQYF. DNA for the CDR3: TGCAGCGTTGAGGGGACTGGGACCTACGAGCAGTACTTC. The chain links TRBV29-1 to TRBJ2-7; tentative D call: TRBD2 (6 bases). V lost 3 bases and J 2 bases, leaving 11 bases between the germline ends. The CDR3 loop spans 13 amino acids. CDR1 is SQVTM, CDR2 ANQGSEA, per germline.

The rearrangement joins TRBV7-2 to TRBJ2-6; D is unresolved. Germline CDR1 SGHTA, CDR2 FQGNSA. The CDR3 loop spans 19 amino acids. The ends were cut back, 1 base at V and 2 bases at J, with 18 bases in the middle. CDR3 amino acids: CASSLDSTNSLAGANVLTF. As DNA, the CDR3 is TGTGCCAGCAGCTTAGACTCCACAAATTCGTTGGCTGGGGCCAACGTCCTGACTTTC.

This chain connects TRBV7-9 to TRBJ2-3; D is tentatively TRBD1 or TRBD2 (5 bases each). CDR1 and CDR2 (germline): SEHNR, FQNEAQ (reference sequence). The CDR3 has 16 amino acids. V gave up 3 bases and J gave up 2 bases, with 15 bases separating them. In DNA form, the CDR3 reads TGTGCCAGCAGCTTGTGGGGTCAGGGACCCACAGATACGCAGTATTTT. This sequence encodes CASSLWGQGPTDTQYF.

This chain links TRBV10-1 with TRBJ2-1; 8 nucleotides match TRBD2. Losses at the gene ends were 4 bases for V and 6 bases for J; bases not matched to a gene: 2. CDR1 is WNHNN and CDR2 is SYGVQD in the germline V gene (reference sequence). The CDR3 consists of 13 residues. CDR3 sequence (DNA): TGCGCCAGCAGTGGGACTAGCACCAATGAGCAGTTCTTC. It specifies CASSGTSTNEQFF.

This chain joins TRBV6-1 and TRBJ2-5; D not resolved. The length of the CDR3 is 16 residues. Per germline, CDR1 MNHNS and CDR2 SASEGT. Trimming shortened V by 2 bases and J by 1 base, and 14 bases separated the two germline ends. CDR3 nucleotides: TGTGCCAGCAGTGAATACAGCGCTCCTGGCCAAGAGACCCAGTACTTC. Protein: CASSEYSAPGQETQYF.

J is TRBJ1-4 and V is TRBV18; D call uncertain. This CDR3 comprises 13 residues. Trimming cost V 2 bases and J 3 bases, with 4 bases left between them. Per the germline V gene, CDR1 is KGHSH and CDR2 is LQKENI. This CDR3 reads CASSPASNEKLFF. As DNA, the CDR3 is TGTGCCAGCTCACCAGCATCTAATGAAAAACTGTTTTTT.

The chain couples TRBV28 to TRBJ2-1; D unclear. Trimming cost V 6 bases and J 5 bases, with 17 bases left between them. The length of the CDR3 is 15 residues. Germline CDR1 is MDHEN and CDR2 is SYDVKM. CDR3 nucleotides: TGTGCCAGCAGCCCTCCGGGTAGTCTACACAATGAGCAGTTCTTC. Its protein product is CASSPPGSLHNEQFF.

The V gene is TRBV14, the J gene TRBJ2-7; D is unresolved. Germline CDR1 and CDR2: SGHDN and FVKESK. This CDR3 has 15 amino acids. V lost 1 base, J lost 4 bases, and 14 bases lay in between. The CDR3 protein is CASSQGRLSFYEQYF. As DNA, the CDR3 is TGTGCCAGCAGCCAAGGCAGGTTGAGTTTTTACGAGCAGTACTTC.

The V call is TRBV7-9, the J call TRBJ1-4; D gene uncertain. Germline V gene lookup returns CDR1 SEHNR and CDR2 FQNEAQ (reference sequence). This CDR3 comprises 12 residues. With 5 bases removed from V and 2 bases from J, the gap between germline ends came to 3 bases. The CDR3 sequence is CASSHTNEKLFF. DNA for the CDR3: TGTGCCAGCAGCCACACTAATGAAAAACTGTTTTTT.